The source of this T cell receptor (beta chain) is a study of OX40 agonist ivuxolimab in advanced cancers. Turning to the overall study: Ivuxolimab was a fully human IgG2 agonistic monoclonal antibody targeting the costimulatory receptor OX40 (CD134). Three dose-escalation patients achieved partial responses, one with hepatocellular carcinoma and two with cutaneous melanoma. Intravenous ivuxolimab was administered to patients every 2 weeks at six dose levels: 0.01, 0.1, 0.3, 1.5, 3 and 10 mg/kg. Patients were allowed to have had prior anti-PD-1, anti-PD-L1 or anti-CTLA-4 therapy, and roughly 40% of the dose-escalation patients had previously received checkpoint inhibitors. Among the approximately 50 dose-escalation patients, around 20 had hepatocellular carcinoma, 15 melanoma, 9 renal cell carcinoma and 9 head and neck cancer. The paper reports the monotherapy dose-escalation portion (N ≈ 52 patients) of the phase I ivuxolimab trial. A male proportion of roughly 85% and a mean age of roughly 55 years, ranging from 23 to 79, were recorded for the dose-escalation cohort. Peripheral TCRbeta sequencing aimed to test whether ivuxolimab altered TCR sequence diversity and caused clonal T-cell expansion. Results the study describes overall, beyond this receptor: Low levels of normalized T-cell clonal expansion were also seen in some nonresponding patients. The antigen specificity of the clonally expanded peripheral T cells was not determined. After ivuxolimab, CD8+ T cells had more expanded clones than CD4+ T cells on average. In partial responders in the 0.1-3.0 mg/kg groups, normalized peripheral clonal expansion was found to be among the lowest, especially among CD8+ T cells. Clonal expansion of both CD4+ and CD8+ blood T cells was observed from baseline to week 6 at doses 0.1 to 3.0 mg/kg.

Deletion took 0 bases off V and 4 bases off J, with a span of 9 bases between the germline ends. Per the germline V gene, ENHRY is the CDR1 and SYGVKD is the CDR2. The cysteine opens and the phenylalanine closes a CDR3 of 14 amino acids. Just the 42-base CDR3 DNA is kept, in frame starting at base 1. As to this clone: Its specific antigen is unknown. Base quality data are lacking; no much larger clone is found one base away.

Patients with autoimmune disease history or receiving systemic immunosuppression were excluded from the trial. Peripheral blood for TCR sequencing was drawn from every dose cohort at baseline, at cycle 4 day 1 and at cycle 7 day 1. Samples came from an open-label, multicenter, first-in-human phase I dose-escalation trial of ivuxolimab. Adults with locally advanced or metastatic melanoma, renal cell carcinoma, hepatocellular carcinoma or head and neck squamous cell carcinoma were enrolled in the trial. CD4+ and CD8+ T cells were sorted separately from peripheral blood before TCR sequencing. To sequence the TCRbeta CDR3 region, genomic DNA was isolated from the sorted cells. The immunoSEQ Assay was used for sequencing of TCRbeta CDR3 regions. Not all clones reach the TCRdb copy of this immuneACCESS table, which keeps in-frame sequences only. Checked studies attribute under half of the gap to unresolved V genes and leave the rest unexplained. The table for this sample lists 60,000 to 70,000 clones; 75% to 85% of them were counted only once. Around 1.5% of the sample goes to the ten largest clones.

The material was CD4+ or CD8+ T cells sorted from blood, obtained in a trial of the OX40 agonist ivuxolimab. The sequence came from an adult with an advanced solid tumor such as melanoma, head and neck, liver or kidney cancer. The V gene is TRBV10-3 and the J gene is TRBJ2-5; the D gene is possibly TRBD1, with 5 bases matching. The DNA sequence is as follows: TGTGCCATCAGTGAGTCCTCAGGGTTAGAGACCCAGTACTTC. Its product reads: CAISESSGLETQYF.